Listed here are 28 T cell receptor beta chains from one sample, sequenced in a study of CD8+CD57+ T cells in acquired aplastic anemia. Using genomic DNA as the template, TCR beta VDJ and CDR3 profiling was carried out. One entry per CDR3 protein, called by TCRdb with MiXCR from the reads. Of under 250,000 distinct CDR3 sequences in the sample, roughly 35% were seen once. Sequencing was performed on sorted CD4+, CD8+, or CD8+CD57+ T cells (not recorded which) from PBMCs. The receptors originated from a human donor in good health, serving as a control.

This sequence joins TRBV10-2 and TRBJ2-7, with a weak D call TRBD2 (5 bases). V was trimmed by 4 bases and J by 3 bases, leaving 10 bases between them. Germline CDR1 is WSHSY and CDR2 is SAAADI. The length of the CDR3 is 13 residues. CDR3 protein: CASSVEGLYEQYF. The CDR3 DNA sequence: TGCGCCAGCAGTGTAGAGGGCCTCTACGAGCAGTACTTC.

This clonotype was seen repeatedly, ten times or more. The V gene is TRBV7-3, the J gene TRBJ2-7, with TRBD2 matching over 7 bases. Germline loops: CDR1 SGHTA, CDR2 FQGTGA. The CDR3 has 15 amino acids. Trimming at V came to 1 base and at J to 5 bases, leaving 8 bases not matched to a gene. The CDR3 DNA is TGTGCCAGCAGCTTAAACCGAGCGGGATTAGACGAGCAGTACTTC. Its translation is CASSLNRAGLDEQYF.

This clonotype was detected many times. The V call is TRBV7-9, the J call TRBJ2-5; 7 bases agree with TRBD1. V lost 5 bases to trimming and J lost 2 bases; unmatched junction nucleotides: 5. Germline V gene sequence: CDR1 SEHNR, CDR2 FQNEAQ (reference sequence). The CDR3 runs to 14 residues. The CDR3 coding sequence is TGTGCCAGCAGCGGCCCGACAGGGCAAGAGACCCAGTACTTC. This translates into CASSGPTGQETQYF.

The table lists this clonotype with many counts. The V gene is TRBV20-1, the J gene TRBJ2-1, with 10 nucleotides matching TRBD2. The CDR3 is made up of 14 amino acids. CDR1 and CDR2 from the germline V gene are DFQATT and SNEGSKA (reference sequence). Losses at the gene ends were 8 bases for V and 8 bases for J; bases not matched to a gene: 12. CDR3 amino acids: CSQATSGNRDEQFF. The CDR3 DNA reads as TGCAGTCAGGCCACTAGCGGGAATCGCGATGAGCAGTTCTTC.

This clonotype was seen ten or more times. The rearrangement uses TRBV7-9 and TRBJ2-7; TRBD1 matches 9 bases. V trimming: 1 base; J trimming: 2 bases; junction bases outside the gene matches: 3. The CDR3 is made up of 15 amino acids. Germline V CDR1 and CDR2: SEHNR, FQNEAQ (reference sequence). The CDR3 loop is CASSLGQGVAYEQYF. CDR3 DNA sequence: TGTGCCAGCAGCTTAGGACAGGGGGTCGCCTACGAGCAGTACTTC.

The gene calls are TRBV12-3 or TRBV12-4 and TRBJ2-6; D is possibly TRBD1 or TRBD2 (5 bases each). The CDR3 is made up of 15 amino acids. Trimming cost V 4 bases and J 4 bases, with 11 bases left between them. The CDR3 loop is CASSSRGAGANVLTF. The CDR3, as DNA: TGTGCCAGCAGTTCAAGGGGAGCCGGGGCCAACGTCCTGACTTTC.

This clonotype was seen many times. The V and J genes are TRBV5-1 and TRBJ2-5; 8 nucleotides agree with TRBD1. V lost 4 bases, J lost 2 bases, and 4 bases stayed unmatched. Germline V CDR1 and CDR2: SGHRS, YFSETQ. This CDR3 contains 14 residues. This CDR3 is CASSTGGVQETQYF. The CDR3 DNA is TGCGCCAGCAGCACAGGGGGTGTACAAGAGACCCAGTACTTC. The entire variable domain, with the rest obtained from reference TRBV5-1 and TRBJ2-5, is as follows: KAGVTQTPRYLIKTRGQQVTLSCSPISGHRSVSWYQQTPGQGLQFLFEYFSETQRNKGNFPGRFSGRQFSNSRSEMNVSTLELGDSALYLCASSTGGVQETQYFGPGTRLLVL.

This clonotype came up a few times. The chain employs TRBV11-2 and TRBJ1-4; D ambiguous. The V gene lost 1 base and the J gene lost 6 bases, with 9 bases spanning the gap. The germline V gene encodes CDR1 SGHAT and CDR2 FQNNGV. CDR3 length: 14 amino acids. The CDR3 bases are TGTGCCAGCAGCTTAGTCCAGGTGCATGAAAAACTGTTTTTT. Its protein is CASSLVQVHEKLFF.

This clonotype was recorded at least ten times. The chain joins TRBV20-1 to TRBJ1-1, with 7 nucleotides matching TRBD1. The germline CDR1 and CDR2 sequences are DFQATT and SNEGSKA (reference sequence). J was trimmed by 2 bases and V by 3 bases; bases with no gene match: 15. There are 17 residues in the CDR3. This chain's CDR3 is CSASPMGRDSRNTEAFF. CDR3 nucleotide sequence: TGCAGTGCTAGCCCTATGGGGAGGGACAGTAGAAACACTGAAGCTTTCTTT.

This clonotype was counted between two and nine times. The rearrangement uses TRBV19 and TRBJ1-1, with D unresolved. V was clipped by 9 bases and J by 4 bases, with 24 bases between them. Germline V lookup: CDR1 LNHDA, CDR2 SQIVND (reference sequence). The CDR3 has 16 residues. In nucleotides, the CDR3 is TGTGCCAGATTACCGCAGTTCCCGGGCACGGGCACTGAAGCTTTCTTT. The encoded protein is CARLPQFPGTGTEAFF. Filled out from reference TRBV19 and TRBJ1-1, the complete variable domain reads DGGITQSPKYLFRKEGQNVTLSCEQNLNHDAMYWYRQDPGQGLRLIYYSQIVNDFQKGDIAEGYSVSREKKESFPLTVTSAQKNPTAFYLCARLPQFPGTGTEAFFGQGTRLTVV.

Worth noting for this clonotype: The germline gene is not matched at one end of the junction; a read error may be the cause. This chain joins TRBV29-1 and TRBJ2-7, with TRBD2 as a possible D gene (5 bases). CDR1 SQVTM and CDR2 ANQGSEA come from the germline V gene. The CDR3 is 13 amino acids. CDR3 nucleotides: TGCGGCGTTGAAGATCCCGTGAGAGGGCACCAGTACTTC. This sequence encodes CGVEDPVRGHQYF.

Notes on this clonotype: A read error may be the cause here, since a much bigger clone is one base away. This chain joins TRBV30 and TRBJ1-3; D not resolved. This CDR3 region has 14 residues. CDR1 is GTSNPN, CDR2 SVGIG, per germline (reference sequence). As DNA, the CDR3 is TGTGCCTGGAGCCCCGACTCCTCTGGAAACACCACATATTTT. This translates into CAWSPDSSGNTTYF.

This clonotype was observed once. The V gene is TRBV5-1, the J gene TRBJ2-5, with 8 bases fitting TRBD1. The CDR3 length is 14 residues. CDR1 and CDR2 (germline): SGHRS, YFSETQ. J lost 2 bases, V lost 4 bases, and 4 bases had no gene match. In DNA form, the CDR3 reads TGCGCCAGCAGCGTCTACAGGGGGCAAGAGACCCAGTACTTC. The encoded protein is CASSVYRGQETQYF.

The J gene is TRBJ2-1, the V gene TRBV11-1; 9 bases are shared with TRBD2. CDR3 length equals 14 residues. With V trimmed by 3 bases and J by 7 bases, 4 bases remained unmatched. Germline CDR1 and CDR2: SGHAT and FQDESV (reference sequence). In DNA form, the CDR3 reads TGTGCCAGCAGCTTTAGCGGGGGACGAAATGAGCAGTTCTTC. This sequence encodes CASSFSGGRNEQFF.

Notes on this clonotype: Given a much more abundant clone one base away, this may be a read error. This sequence joins TRBV20-1 and TRBJ2-7; 10 bases are a match to TRBD2. Germline assignment: CDR1 DFQATT and CDR2 SNEGSKA (reference sequence). The CDR3 is 15 amino acids. DNA for the CDR3: TGCAGTACTAGAATTAGCGGGAGGCCACTCGGGGAGCAGTACTTC. This encodes CSTRISGRPLGEQYF.

The chain links TRBV27 to TRBJ2-1, with D hard to call. The CDR3 totals 16 residues. CDR1 is MNHEY and CDR2 is SMNVEV in the germline V gene (reference sequence). V was cut by 5 bases and J by 0 bases, with 14 bases left in between. The CDR3 bases are TGTGCCAGCAGTCCCCGGCTGACGAGCTCCTACAATGAGCAGTTCTTC. This gives the protein CASSPRLTSSYNEQFF.

This chain links TRBV18 with TRBJ1-6; TRBD1 might be the D (6 bases). CDR3 length equals 16 residues. V was cut by 3 bases and J by 7 bases, with 16 bases left in between. Germline CDR1 KGHSH, CDR2 LQKENI. CDR3 region: CASSPTGGSENSPLHF. CDR3 nucleotide sequence: TGTGCCAGCTCACCCACCGGGGGCAGTGAAAATTCACCCCTCCACTTT.

In regard to this clonotype: The final CDR3 position lacks the conserved phenylalanine or tryptophan, pointing to a likely read error. The rearrangement uses TRBV5-4 and TRBJ1-2, with D possibly being TRBD1 (5 bases). Trimming cost V 3 bases and J 3 bases, with 12 bases left between them. The germline CDR1 and CDR2 sequences are SGHNT and YYREEE (reference sequence). CDR3 length: 14 amino acids. CDR3 sequence reads: CASSSGGVYYGYTL. CDR3 nucleotide sequence: TGTGCCAGCAGCTCGGGAGGGGTTTACTATGGCTACACCCTC.

The chain combines TRBV2 with TRBJ2-5; D is unclear. From germline, CDR1 is SNHLY and CDR2 FYNNEI. V lost 5 bases, J lost 2 bases, and 12 bases lay in between. The CDR3 contains 14 residues. The CDR3 DNA sequence: TGTGCCAGCAGTCACGTCGCAGATCAAGAGACCCAGTACTTC. It encodes CASSHVADQETQYF.

About this clonotype: This may arise from a read error, as a much more abundant clone is one base away. This chain links TRBV6-2 or TRBV6-3 with TRBJ2-5; TRBD1 agrees at 10 bases. CDR3 length: 16 amino acids. The germline CDR1 and CDR2 sequences are MNHEY and SVGEGT. Written as DNA, the CDR3 is TGTGACAGCAGCCCCCGCGGGACAGGGGCCCAAGAGACCCAGTACTTC. Its translation: CDSSPRGTGAQETQYF.

The V and J genes are TRBV27 and TRBJ2-7; D possibly uses TRBD1 or TRBD2 (5 bases each). The V and J ends lost 6 bases and 2 bases respectively, with 14 bases between them. This CDR3 comprises 14 residues. The germline CDR1 and CDR2 sequences are MNHEY and SMNVEV (reference sequence). The CDR3: CASSRDHRTYEQYF. The CDR3 DNA sequence: TGTGCCAGCAGCCGGGACCACCGAACCTACGAGCAGTACTTC.

The chain combines TRBV12-3 or TRBV12-4 with TRBJ1-2; unclear D gene. Trimming removed 4 bases at V and 1 base at J, with 10 bases between. This CDR3 region has 14 residues. The chain's CDR3 is CASSWVGSNYGYTF. Written as DNA, the CDR3 is TGTGCCAGCAGTTGGGTGGGAAGTAACTATGGCTACACCTTC.

This clonotype was seen at least ten times. The V and J genes are TRBV7-2 and TRBJ1-1, with TRBD1 as a possible D gene (6 bases). The V gene's germline CDR1 is SGHTA and CDR2 FQGNSA. The CDR3 is made up of 13 amino acids. Between the trimmed V and J ends, which lost 4 bases and 7 bases, there was a span of 13 bases. The CDR3 reads CASSSRGGSEAFF. The DNA of the CDR3 is TGTGCCAGCAGCTCCAGGGGTGGGAGTGAAGCTTTCTTT.

This clonotype was seen a few times. J is TRBJ1-1 and V is TRBV5-1, with a tentative D call TRBD1 (5 bases). The CDR3 contains 13 residues. V dropped 4 bases and J dropped 8 bases, with 15 bases sitting between them. CDR1 and CDR2 (germline): SGHRS, YFSETQ. The CDR3 here is CASSAPIRGEAFF. For the CDR3, the DNA is TGCGCCAGCAGCGCTCCCATCCGGGGGGAAGCTTTCTTT. The full variable domain, completed using reference TRBV5-1 and TRBJ1-1, is KAGVTQTPRYLIKTRGQQVTLSCSPISGHRSVSWYQQTPGQGLQFLFEYFSETQRNKGNFPGRFSGRQFSNSRSEMNVSTLELGDSALYLCASSAPIRGEAFFGQGTRLTVV.

CDR3 amino acids: CASSLDLLDTQYF. The CDR3, as DNA: TGTGCCAGCAGCTTAGACCTATTGGATACGCAGTATTTT. The chain has TRBV7-2 and TRBJ2-3; no definite D call. V was clipped by 1 base and J by 6 bases, with 8 bases between them. Per the germline V gene, CDR1 is SGHTA and CDR2 is FQGNSA. CDR3 length equals 13 residues.

This clonotype came up many times. This rearrangement joins TRBV19 to TRBJ1-4; no reliable D call. With 7 bases removed from V and 3 bases from J, the gap between germline ends came to 12 bases. This CDR3 is built from 14 residues. Germline lookup yields CDR1 LNHDA and CDR2 SQIVND (reference sequence). Here the CDR3 reads CASKAGRSNEKLFF. CDR3 sequence (DNA): TGTGCCAGTAAGGCGGGGAGATCTAATGAAAAACTGTTTTTT. Drawing the rest from reference TRBV19 and TRBJ1-4, the complete variable domain is DGGITQSPKYLFRKEGQNVTLSCEQNLNHDAMYWYRQDPGQGLRLIYYSQIVNDFQKGDIAEGYSVSREKKESFPLTVTSAQKNPTAFYLCASKAGRSNEKLFFGSGTQLSVL.

This clonotype was observed many times. V usage is TRBV5-1 and J usage is TRBJ1-1; 7 nucleotides line up with TRBD1. V lost 4 bases to trimming and J lost 1 base; unmatched junction nucleotides: 7. CDR1 is SGHRS, CDR2 YFSETQ, per germline. This CDR3 spans 15 amino acids. Written as DNA, the CDR3 is TGCGCCAGCAGCCGACAGGGCAATTCGAACACTGAAGCTTTCTTT. Translated: CASSRQGNSNTEAFF.

Details on this clonotype: This may be a read error, as it is one base from a much larger clone. This sequence joins TRBV10-3 and TRBJ1-6, with a tentative D call TRBD1 (6 bases). The CDR3 is 15 amino acids. Germline V gene data show CDR1 as ENHRY and CDR2 as SYGVKD. V lost 3 bases, J lost 8 bases, and 14 bases lay in between. DNA for the CDR3: TGTGCCATCAGTGATTCGACGGACAGTGATTCACCCCTCCACTTT. Its translation is CAISDSTDSDSPLHF.